The 31 T cell receptor beta chains presented below share a single source sample, sequenced in a study of breast tumors, draining lymph nodes, adjacent tissues. The lymph nodes were axillary draining lymph nodes from breast cancer patients. A single record per CDR3 protein comes from TCRdb applying MiXCR to the multiplex PCR reads. Among 290,000 or so distinct CDR3 sequences listed, around 31% were seen once. The sequenced sample consisted of axillary lymph node tissue. All receptors derive from a female donor with breast cancer. Some clones in this sample may be carry-over from other donors' samples.

The chain couples TRBV28 to TRBJ1-2; D remains ambiguous. This CDR3 is 14 amino acids long. The ends were cut back, 6 bases at V and 4 bases at J, with 15 bases in the middle. Germline V lookup: CDR1 MDHEN, CDR2 SYDVKM. CDR3 sequence (DNA): TGTGCCAGCAGCTGGCACAGTTCCCCCTATGGCTACACCTTC. This translates into CASSWHSSPYGYTF.

V and J are TRBV19 and TRBJ2-3, with 8 positions matching TRBD1. Germline lookup yields CDR1 LNHDA and CDR2 SQIVND (reference sequence). Losses at the gene ends were 7 bases for V and 1 base for J; bases not matched to a gene: 4. The CDR3 totals 14 residues. The CDR3 here is CASTPTGGTDTQYF. CDR3 DNA: TGTGCCAGTACCCCGACAGGGGGCACAGATACGCAGTATTTT.

This clonotype showed up many times. This chain uses TRBV7-2 with TRBJ2-1, with 13 bases lining up with TRBD2. Trimming took 5 bases from V and 5 from J; bases not matched to a gene: 6. The CDR3 runs 16 residues. The germline V gene encodes CDR1 SGHTA and CDR2 FQGNSA. This CDR3 is CASSTGLAGSNNEQFF. The CDR3 DNA follows: TGTGCCAGCAGCACGGGACTAGCGGGATCTAACAATGAGCAGTTCTTC.

In the case of this clonotype: Compared with germline, one end of the junction differs, possibly owing to a read error. V and J are TRBV14 and TRBJ2-1; 8 bases agree with TRBD2. CDR3 length equals 14 residues. CDR1 and CDR2 from the germline V gene are SGHDN and FVKESK. The CDR3 DNA is TGTGCCAGCACCCTAGCGGGTACCTACAATGAGCAGTCCTTC. The encoded protein is CASTLAGTYNEQSF.

This clonotype showed up many times. This rearrangement joins TRBV7-8 to TRBJ2-5, with D tentatively TRBD2 (5 bases). CDR3 length: 18 residues. V lost 1 base and J 3 bases, leaving 21 bases between the germline ends. Germline CDR1 is SGHVS and CDR2 is FQNEAQ. The CDR3: CASSLVGPSLQTKETQYF. DNA for the CDR3: TGTGCCAGCAGCTTAGTTGGCCCTAGCCTTCAGACAAAAGAGACCCAGTACTTC.

This clonotype has ten or more counts. The chain has TRBV2 and TRBJ2-7; 10 nucleotides line up with TRBD1. Germline assignment: CDR1 SNHLY and CDR2 FYNNEI. Trimming took 2 bases from V and 2 from J; bases not matched to a gene: 3. The CDR3 covers 15 residues. The CDR3 protein is CASSEWGTGAYEQYF. DNA of the CDR3: TGTGCCAGCAGTGAATGGGGGACAGGGGCCTACGAGCAGTACTTC.

This clonotype was seen repeatedly, ten times or more. The CDR3 is CASSLSGARVPSSYNEQFF. CDR3 in DNA: TGTGCCAGCAGCTTGAGCGGGGCCAGAGTCCCGAGCTCCTACAATGAGCAGTTCTTC. The chain has TRBV7-9 and TRBJ2-1; TRBD2 matches at 7 bases. Germline trimming cut 3 bases from V and 0 bases from J; bases unmatched to any gene: 14. The CDR3 has 19 amino acids. Germline assignment: CDR1 SEHNR and CDR2 FQNEAQ (reference sequence).

A word on this clonotype: An end of the junction differs from the germline gene, which may be a read error. The chain has TRBV10-2 and TRBJ1-2; 8 bases fit TRBD1. Germline V gene data show CDR1 as WSHSY and CDR2 as SAAADI. The CDR3 has 14 amino acids. CDR3 nucleotides: TGTGCCAGCAGCCTTCAGGGGGCGGCCTATGGCTACACCTTC. It encodes CASSLQGAAYGYTF.

Of note for this clonotype: This may come from a read error, since a much larger clone is one base off. This chain uses TRBV5-4 with TRBJ2-7; no definite D call. Deletions cut 3 bases from V and 5 bases from J, with 6 bases between. Per germline, CDR1 SGHNT and CDR2 YYREEE (reference sequence). CDR3 length: 11 residues. The CDR3 nucleotides read TGTGCCAGCAGCTCCTCGAACGAGCAGTACTTC. Translation: CASSSSNEQYF.

This clonotype has more than one count but fewer than ten. Just one base apart from a much larger clone, this may be a read error. This CDR3 is CASSAGTGVHEQSF. CDR3 sequence (DNA): TGTGCCAGCAGCGCCGGTACAGGGGTCCATGAGCAGTCCTTC. V gene TRBV9 combines with J gene TRBJ2-1, with 7 positions matching TRBD1. The CDR3 consists of 14 residues. In germline, CDR1 is SGDLS, CDR2 YYNGEE.

This clonotype has at least ten counts. The V gene is TRBV20-1, the J gene TRBJ2-3, with TRBD2 matching over 10 bases. After removal of 6 bases from V and 0 bases from J, the junction contained 6 bases not matched to a gene. The length of the CDR3 is 15 residues. Germline V gene sequence: CDR1 DFQATT, CDR2 SNEGSKA (reference sequence). CDR3 nucleotides: TGCAGTGCCTGGACTAGCGGACCTAGCACAGATACGCAGTATTTT. Residues: CSAWTSGPSTDTQYF.

This clonotype was seen a few times. The V and J genes are TRBV12-3 or TRBV12-4 and TRBJ2-7; the D gene could be TRBD1 or TRBD2 (5 bases each). This CDR3 has 18 residues. Trimming removed 8 bases at V and 2 bases at J, with 28 bases between. The CDR3 DNA reads TGTGCCAGCCTTAACTCAGGGTTGAGTGGGAGAGGGGCCTACGAGCAGTACTTC. It translates to CASLNSGLSGRGAYEQYF.

The sample holds a few counts of this clonotype. V usage is TRBV27 and J usage is TRBJ2-5; D is uncertain. Trimming took off 6 bases at V and 4 bases at J, with 15 bases between the two ends. This CDR3 contains 14 residues. Germline V lookup: CDR1 MNHEY, CDR2 SMNVEV (reference sequence). CDR3 region: CASSSVLGGETQYF. The DNA of the CDR3 is TGTGCCAGCAGCTCCGTTTTGGGCGGAGAGACCCAGTACTTC.

The chain uses TRBV5-4 and TRBJ2-1, with D perhaps TRBD2 (6 bases). Germline-derived CDR1 and CDR2 are SGHNT and YYREEE (reference sequence). The ends were cut back, 0 bases at V and 5 bases at J, with 15 bases in the middle. The CDR3 is made up of 16 amino acids. CDR3 residues: CASSLGGIPRNNEQFF. Here the CDR3 DNA reads TGTGCCAGCAGCTTGGGCGGGATCCCCCGTAACAATGAGCAGTTCTTC.

Turning to this clonotype: One end of the junction does not line up with germline, which may come from a read error. The chain combines TRBV5-4 with TRBJ2-6; D is ambiguous. This CDR3 contains 17 residues. The germline V gene has CDR1 SGHNT and CDR2 YYREEE (reference sequence). CDR3 loop: CTSSLGRDISGANVLTF. In DNA form, the CDR3 reads TGTACCAGCAGCTTGGGCAGAGACATCTCTGGGGCCAACGTCCTGACTTTC.

Concerning this clonotype itself: In this CDR3 the conserved last residue, phenylalanine or tryptophan, is missing, so a read error is likely. V and J are TRBV5-6 and TRBJ1-2; 11 bases align to TRBD1. The V segment lost 4 bases and the J segment 10 bases; nucleotides outside the gene matches: 9. CDR3 length: 14 residues. Germline CDR1 reads SGHDT; CDR2 reads YYEEEE. This CDR3 is CASSPGQGVLDYTI. The CDR3 region has the DNA TGTGCCAGCAGCCCGGGACAGGGGGTTCTTGACTACACCATC.

The genes are TRBV30 and TRBJ2-3, with D perhaps assigned TRBD1 or TRBD2 (5 bases each). This CDR3 is built from 16 residues. V was pared by 6 bases and J by 4 bases, with 23 bases between. Germline CDR1 and CDR2: GTSNPN and SVGIG (reference sequence). CDR3 coding DNA: TGTGCCTGTGAAGCCCGGACTGGGGCGTCGGCAGATACGCAGTATTTT. This sequence encodes CACEARTGASADTQYF.

As to this clonotype: Relative to the germline gene, one junction end is altered; a read error may explain this. This chain connects TRBV6-5 to TRBJ1-6, with TRBD1 as a possible D gene (5 bases). CDR3 length: 18 amino acids. Per the germline V gene, CDR1 is MNHEY and CDR2 is SVGAGI. Here the CDR3 DNA reads TGTGCCAGCAGTCACTCTCTGACAGCGAGCTCCTATAATTCACCCCTCCACTTT. Protein product: CASSHSLTASSYNSPLHF.

This clonotype was recorded once. Without the conserved terminal phenylalanine or tryptophan, this CDR3 likely stems from a read error. The chain carries TRBV20-1 and TRBJ2-1, with TRBD2 matching over 11 bases. Germline V gene lookup returns CDR1 DFQATT and CDR2 SNEGSKA (reference sequence). Losses at the gene ends were 3 bases for V and 0 bases for J; bases not matched to a gene: 7. The CDR3 extends over 17 amino acids. CDR3 nucleotides: TGCAGTGCTAGCTCAGGTACTAGCGGGAGCTCCTACAATGAGCAGTTCCTC. Its protein is CSASSGTSGSSYNEQFL.

This clonotype was recorded many times. J is TRBJ2-7 and V is TRBV29-1, with D uncertain. The V and J ends lost 4 bases and 0 bases respectively, with 22 bases between them. This CDR3 is 17 amino acids long. Germline V gene lookup returns CDR1 SQVTM and CDR2 ANQGSEA. This chain's CDR3 is CSVAAPLNRRLSYEQYF. As DNA, the CDR3 is TGCAGCGTTGCCGCCCCTCTAAACAGAAGACTCTCCTACGAGCAGTACTTC.

On this clonotype: Possible read error: a much larger clone is one base away. The chain has TRBV9 and TRBJ2-7, with 9 positions matching TRBD2. CDR3 size: 16 residues. V shed 4 bases, J shed 3 bases, and the junction held 11 bases outside the gene matches. Germline CDR1 is SGDLS and CDR2 is YYNGEE. CDR3 residues: CASSSDPAGGLYEQYF. CDR3 DNA sequence: TGTGCCAGCAGCTCCGACCCAGCGGGAGGTCTCTACGAGCAGTACTTC.

Concerning this clonotype: This clone may be a read error of a much larger clone one base away. The chain recombines TRBV12-3 or TRBV12-4 with TRBJ2-7; the D is unclear. The CDR3 runs 13 residues. V was cut by 8 bases and J by 0 bases, with 11 bases left in between. CDR3 DNA sequence: TGTGCCAGCGGTTGGGCCCCCTCCTACGAGCAGTACTTC. The encoded protein is CASGWAPSYEQYF.

V and J are TRBV3-1 and TRBJ1-3, with D unresolved. The germline V gene encodes CDR1 LGHDT and CDR2 YNNKEL (reference sequence). This CDR3 region has 17 residues. Trimming pared 4 bases from V and 0 bases from J, leaving 16 bases between. The CDR3 bases are TGTGCCAGCAGCCTTTTGGATGGTAGCCTCTCTGGAAACACCATATATTTT. This gives the protein CASSLLDGSLSGNTIYF. The full variable domain, with the rest looked up from reference TRBV3-1 and TRBJ1-3, is DTAVSQTPKYLVTQMGNDKSIKCEQNLGHDTMYWYKQDSKKFLKIMFSYNNKELIINETVPNRFSPKSPDKAHLNLHINSLELGDSAVYFCASSLLDGSLSGNTIYFGEGSWLTVV.

Regarding this clonotype: A clone one base away is much larger, so this may be a read error. Given the absence of the conserved phenylalanine or tryptophan at the CDR3 end, a read error is likely. This sequence joins TRBV6-1 and TRBJ1-5; D not resolved. This CDR3 has 11 residues. Germline V gives CDR1 MNHNS, CDR2 SASEGT. Trimming cost V 10 bases and J 7 bases, with 11 bases left between them. CDR3 sequence reads: CATQSGQPQHL. CDR3 DNA sequence: TGTGCCACCCAGTCTGGGCAGCCCCAGCATCTT.

This clonotype was recorded a few times. Possible read error: a much larger clone is one base away. This chain links TRBV4-2 with TRBJ2-5, with D perhaps TRBD2 (6 bases). Germline V gene data show CDR1 as LGHNA and CDR2 as YNFKEQ. The CDR3 runs to 15 residues. CDR3 in amino acids: CASSQIASGQETRYF. The CDR3 DNA is TGTGCCAGCAGCCAGATTGCCAGCGGGCAAGAGACCCGGTACTTC.

Turning to this clonotype: Given a much more abundant clone one base away, this may be a read error. It is likely a read error, because the conserved phenylalanine at the end of the CDR3 is missing. The chain employs TRBV14 and TRBJ2-1; D not resolved. V shed 4 bases and J shed 4 bases, with 8 bases lying between them. The germline CDR1 and CDR2 sequences are SGHDN and FVKESK. This CDR3 has 13 amino acids. CDR3 amino acids: CASSPPLYNEQFS. The CDR3, as DNA: TGTGCCAGCAGCCCTCCACTGTACAATGAGCAGTTCTCC.

This clonotype was detected many times. Possible read error: a much larger clone is one base away. V usage is TRBV20-1 and J usage is TRBJ2-1; 9 nucleotides agree with TRBD2. The germline V gene has CDR1 DFQATT and CDR2 SNEGSKA (reference sequence). This CDR3 contains 14 residues. CDR3 coding DNA: TGCAGTGCTAGGACTAGCGGAGACTACACTGAGCAGTTCTTC. This encodes CSARTSGDYTEQFF.

This clonotype was recorded many times. CDR3 coding DNA: TGTGCCAGCAGCTTAGATGGGACGGCACACTATGGCTACACCTTC. Its translation is CASSLDGTAHYGYTF. This sequence joins TRBV11-3 and TRBJ1-2, with D possibly matching TRBD1 (5 bases). Germline V gene lookup returns CDR1 SGHNT and CDR2 YENEEA. V lost 0 bases and J lost 3, with 11 bases in between. There are 15 residues in the CDR3.

This clonotype was detected ten times or more. J is TRBJ2-5 and V is TRBV3-1; the D gene is possibly TRBD1 (5 bases). Germline values: CDR1 LGHDT, CDR2 YNNKEL (reference sequence). V lost 4 bases to trimming and J lost 0 bases, with 9 bases between them. This CDR3 has 14 residues. The CDR3, as DNA: TGTGCCAGCAGCCCGACCAGGGACCAAGAGACCCAGTACTTC. Its protein is CASSPTRDQETQYF.

With respect to this clonotype: One end of the junction varies from germline; a read error may be responsible. The rearrangement uses TRBV5-1 and TRBJ2-6; tentatively, D is TRBD2 (6 bases). The CDR3 totals 17 residues. Germline CDR1 SGHRS, CDR2 YFSETQ. CDR3 residues: CASSYAGTASGVNVLTF. In DNA form, the CDR3 reads TGCGCCAGCAGCTACGCCGGGACCGCCTCGGGGGTCAACGTCCTGACTTTC.

In this sample, this clonotype turned up many times. V usage is TRBV7-3 and J usage is TRBJ2-2, with 10 bases fitting TRBD1. Germline V lookup: CDR1 SGHTA, CDR2 FQGTGA. CDR3 length equals 18 residues. V dropped 5 bases and J dropped 0; count of bases not matched to a gene: 9. The DNA for the CDR3 is TGTGCCAGCAGCCCCCGTCCGGGACAGGGGTCGAACACCGGGGAGCTGTTTTTT. Translated, it gives CASSPRPGQGSNTGELFF.